The present T cell receptor (beta chain) was sequenced within a study of T-cell memory formation after mild COVID-19. Study findings and constraints: Day 15 to 85 contractors were CD4/CD8 balanced; later expanders leaned CD4+. Some clones that responded were present in memory (sampled pre-infection), which suggests cross-reactive memory joined.

TCRdb processed the 5' RACE reads anew with MiXCR; each CDR3 protein has one entry. The data show about 250,000 distinct CDR3 sequences, 15% to 17% seen once. On this clonotype: Antigen: not known.

V lost 4 bases, J lost 0 bases, and 9 bases lay in between. Per germline, CDR1 MNHNY and CDR2 SVGAGI (reference sequence). The CDR3 loop spans 14 amino acids. This TCR came from an adult woman who had mild COVID-19 (a few samples of this study predate the infection). Cell type and time point are not known. The sequencing sample was made of PBMCs or a T cell subset sorted from them (not recorded which). The J gene is TRBJ2-5, the V gene TRBV6-6, with a weak D call TRBD2 (5 bases). CDR3 in amino acids: CASSFPGYQETQYF. The DNA of the CDR3 is TGTGCCAGCAGTTTCCCGGGATACCAAGAGACCCAGTACTTC.